This TCR beta chain was sequenced in a study of pediatric ulcerative colitis (dated by TCRdb to about 2019). A note on the overall study: From roughly 9 newly diagnosed, treatment-naive pediatric ulcerative colitis patients and four non-IBD control children, paired blood and rectal samples were collected.

A note on this clone: No antigen is known for it. The record has no base qualities; no much larger clone is one base away.

The CDR1 and CDR2 encoded by the germline V gene (reference sequence) are GTSNPN and SVGIG. CDR3 length: 12 amino acids, cysteine to phenylalanine. Only the CDR3 DNA stays, 36 bases, in frame from base 1. V is shortened by 4 bases, J by 8 bases, and the region joining them spans 9 bases. Rearranged CDR3 beta regions were amplified from genomic DNA with multiplex V and J primers using the immunoSEQ TRB Survey service. Survey-level sequencing depth of up to 500,000 reads per sample was used to keep depth equal across samples. Libraries were purified and pooled, and sequencing was performed on Illumina technology. The study's own analysis went as follows. Productive clonality, sample overlap, pairwise scatters, CDR3 beta length, V/D/J gene usage and productiveness were all assessed with the immunoSEQ online tools. Alongside Shannon and Simpson indices, calculated diversity was computed as the number of unique rearrangements divided by total templates, multiplied by 100. Principal component analysis was performed on Z-score normalized data with the R prcomp function and the ggbiplot package. Morisita's index was used to measure clonal overlap between blood and rectum within each subject. TCRdb mirrors the immuneACCESS table, restricted to in-frame sequences. Some clones are absent from its copies; in checked studies, under half trace to an unresolved V gene, and the reason for the others is unknown. V and J calls and clone size are copied from that table; D and trimming were computed from the DNA. The sample yields tens of thousands of clones; about 87% were counted once. The ten largest clones capture approximately 1.5% of the sample.

Findings and caveats that apply to the study as a whole: For technical reasons, substantially fewer templates were yielded by the blood samples of two patients, and these blood samples were excluded from blood-rectal overlap analysis. Features of the rectal repertoire distinguished controls, mild-moderate colitis patients and acute severe colitis patients, and in acute severe colitis rectal diversity was lower because of clonal expansions. The healthy control group was small, with only a handful of individuals. Two rectal CDR3 clonotypes were detected in all ulcerative colitis patients and were not detected in any of the controls. Compared with controls, ulcerative colitis patients showed significantly higher autologous blood-rectal clonal overlap, a finding that suggests increased T cell trafficking to inflamed tissue. Because the repertoires came from total lymphocyte DNA, rare subsets such as regulatory T cells may have patterns that are not reflected.

In controls, colonoscopy was performed for suspected IBD, macroscopically and histologically normal endoscopy was observed, and no IBD diagnosis was made within the following year. A blood sample was drawn at the time of the colonoscopy. The Wizard kit (Promega) was used to extract genomic DNA from blood and intestinal samples. Input material: blood. The receptor chain draws on TRBV30 and TRBJ1-6; the D gene cannot be resolved reliably. This sequence originates from a boy aged 5-17 years who was a control in a study of pediatric ulcerative colitis. The sequenced DNA: TGTGCCTGGAACGGGGAGTATTCACCCCTCCACTTT. Its protein product is CAWNGEYSPLHF.